This note documents a single T cell receptor beta chain sequence. Its antigen is unidentified. Germline and junction disagree at one end, which may indicate a read error. This CDR3 spans 17 amino acids. Germline CDR1 reads SGDLS; CDR2 reads YYNGEE. Clones were read by immunoSEQ multiplex PCR, and TCRdb kept only the in-frame ones, dropping some. The sample shows approximately 1,500,000 clones, 95% to 99% of them seen only once. This sample was taken from a study of shared clonotypes between healthy human individuals. Overall study findings and caveats: Having only a few donors restricted how much genetic and exposure-history diversity was captured. Donor clonotype sharing was expected to depend on sequencing depth. When naive CD4 clonotypes were compared across a few donors, around 4.6% were shared.

Those who donated, Caucasian adults without exception, all lived in Nashville, Tennessee. The sequence came from a man aged 25-45 years in good health. Sequencing was performed on naive CD4+ T cells sorted from blood. The subset was: CD45RA+ positively selected. This chain links TRBV9 with TRBJ2-7, with 13 bases that match TRBD2. Here the CDR3 reads CTSSVHATSGRMGEQYF. As DNA, the CDR3 is TGTACCAGCAGCGTACACGCGACTAGCGGGAGGATGGGCGAGCAGTACTTC.